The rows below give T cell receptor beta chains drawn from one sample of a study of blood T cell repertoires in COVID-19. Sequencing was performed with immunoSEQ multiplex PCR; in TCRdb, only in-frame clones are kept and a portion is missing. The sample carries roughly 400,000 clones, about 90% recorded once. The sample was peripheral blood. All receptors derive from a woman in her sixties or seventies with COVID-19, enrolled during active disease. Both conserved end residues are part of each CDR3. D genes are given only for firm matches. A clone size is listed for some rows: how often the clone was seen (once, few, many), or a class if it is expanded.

cdr3_aa: CASTPYSGSNEQFF
cdr3_nt: TGTGCCAGCACCCCATATTCCGGGTCCAATGAGCAGTTCTTC
clone_size: few
v_call: TRBV7-9
d_call: NA
j_call: TRBJ2-1

cdr3_aa: CASSDAEGANYGYTF
cdr3_nt: TGTGCCAGCAGCGACGCGGAGGGGGCCAACTATGGCTACACCTTC
clone_size: NA
v_call: TRBV5-4
d_call: TRBD1
j_call: TRBJ1-2

cdr3_aa: CASSPRAPGEGGYTF
cdr3_nt: TGTGCCAGCAGCCCCAGGGCCCCGGGTGAAGGTGGCTACACCTTC
clone_size: NA
v_call: TRBV9
d_call: NA
j_call: TRBJ1-2

cdr3_aa: CASTDFPTGASEQFF
cdr3_nt: TGTGCCAGCACCGATTTTCCGACAGGGGCGAGTGAGCAGTTCTTC
clone_size: NA
v_call: TRBV6-5
d_call: TRBD1
j_call: TRBJ2-1

cdr3_aa: CASSVGGGTYNEQFF
cdr3_nt: TGTGCCAGCAGCGTGGGCGGGGGCACCTACAATGAGCAGTTCTTC
clone_size: NA
v_call: TRBV9
d_call: NA
j_call: TRBJ2-1

cdr3_aa: CASKVGQVNTEAFF
cdr3_nt: TGTGCCAGTAAGGTCGGCCAGGTGAACACTGAAGCTTTCTTT
clone_size: NA
v_call: TRBV19
d_call: NA
j_call: TRBJ1-1

cdr3_aa: CASSPGRTKNSPLHF
cdr3_nt: TGTGCCAGCTCTCCAGGGAGGACTAAGAATTCACCCCTCCACTTT
clone_size: NA
v_call: TRBV18
d_call: NA
j_call: TRBJ1-6

cdr3_aa: CASRGDLETQYF
cdr3_nt: TGTGCCAGCAGAGGGGATTTAGAGACCCAGTACTTC
clone_size: NA
v_call: TRBV12-3/TRBV12-4
d_call: NA
j_call: TRBJ2-5

cdr3_aa: CASSLGLAGGEDTQYF
cdr3_nt: TGCGCCAGCAGCCTCGGACTAGCGGGGGGTGAAGATACGCAGTATTTT
clone_size: NA
v_call: TRBV4-1
d_call: TRBD2
j_call: TRBJ2-3

cdr3_aa: CASSLGTSEKTQYF
cdr3_nt: TGCGCCAGCAGCTTGGGGACTAGCGAAAAGACCCAGTACTTC
clone_size: NA
v_call: TRBV5-1
d_call: TRBD2
j_call: TRBJ2-5

cdr3_aa: CASTRDRGTGNTIYF
cdr3_nt: TGTGCCAGCACAAGGGACAGGGGTACTGGAAACACCATATATTTT
clone_size: NA
v_call: TRBV7-6
d_call: TRBD1
j_call: TRBJ1-3

cdr3_aa: CASSDLQETQYF
cdr3_nt: TGTGCCAGCAGCGACTTGCAAGAGACCCAGTACTTC
clone_size: NA
v_call: TRBV9
d_call: NA
j_call: TRBJ2-5

cdr3_aa: CASSWRGGYNEQFF
cdr3_nt: TGTGCCAGCAGTTGGCGGGGGGGATACAATGAGCAATTCTTC
clone_size: NA
v_call: TRBV2
d_call: TRBD2
j_call: TRBJ2-1

cdr3_aa: CASTVSGTSNQPQHF
cdr3_nt: TGTGCCAGCACCGTCTCAGGGACATCCAATCAGCCCCAGCATTTT
clone_size: NA
v_call: TRBV7-2
d_call: NA
j_call: TRBJ1-5

cdr3_aa: CASRLRDRGNYGYTF
cdr3_nt: TGTGCCAGCAGGCTCAGGGACAGGGGTAACTATGGCTACACCTTC
clone_size: NA
v_call: TRBV27
d_call: TRBD1
j_call: TRBJ1-2

cdr3_aa: CASSIDRETQYF
cdr3_nt: TGTGCCAGCAGTATAGACAGGGAGACCCAGTACTTC
clone_size: NA
v_call: TRBV6-5
d_call: NA
j_call: TRBJ2-5

cdr3_aa: CASSYAGTDEETQYF
cdr3_nt: TGTGCCAGCAGTTACGCCGGGACAGATGAAGAGACCCAGTACTTC
clone_size: NA
v_call: TRBV6-5
d_call: TRBD1
j_call: TRBJ2-5

cdr3_aa: CASSPSPVGVNYGYTF
cdr3_nt: TGCGCCAGCAGCCCGTCACCCGTAGGAGTTAACTATGGCTACACCTTC
clone_size: NA
v_call: TRBV4-1
d_call: NA
j_call: TRBJ1-2

cdr3_aa: CASSYGGGGPYEQYF
cdr3_nt: TGTGCCAGCAGTTACGGGGGCGGGGGTCCCTACGAGCAGTACTTC
clone_size: NA
v_call: TRBV6-5
d_call: NA
j_call: TRBJ2-7

cdr3_aa: CASSLQGNTEAFF
cdr3_nt: TGTGCCAGCAGCCTACAGGGGAACACTGAAGCTTTCTTT
clone_size: NA
v_call: TRBV5-5
d_call: NA
j_call: TRBJ1-1

cdr3_aa: CASSLRTGPPSEAFF
cdr3_nt: TGTGCCAGCAGCCTCCGGACAGGCCCGCCCTCTGAAGCTTTCTTT
clone_size: NA
v_call: TRBV14
d_call: TRBD1
j_call: TRBJ1-1

cdr3_aa: CAWSVGVGSISYNEQFF
cdr3_nt: TGTGCCTGGAGTGTAGGGGTGGGTTCGATCTCCTACAATGAGCAGTTCTTC
clone_size: NA
v_call: TRBV30
d_call: NA
j_call: TRBJ2-1

cdr3_aa: CASSLGQGGNSPLHF
cdr3_nt: TGTGCCAGCAGCTTGGGGCAGGGAGGGAATTCACCCCTCCACTTT
clone_size: once
v_call: TRBV5-6
d_call: NA
j_call: TRBJ1-6

cdr3_aa: CASRRQATNEKLFF
cdr3_nt: TGTGCCAGTAGGCGACAAGCAACTAATGAAAAACTGTTTTTT
clone_size: NA
v_call: TRBV19
d_call: NA
j_call: TRBJ1-4

cdr3_aa: CASSSSQVDNSPLHF
cdr3_nt: TGTGCCAGCAGCTCTTCACAGGTAGATAATTCACCCCTCCACTTT
clone_size: NA
v_call: TRBV9
d_call: NA
j_call: TRBJ1-6

cdr3_aa: CASSEEGAPGGELFF
cdr3_nt: TGTGCCAGCAGTGAAGAGGGGGCGCCTGGCGGGGAGCTGTTTTTT
clone_size: NA
v_call: TRBV2
d_call: TRBD1
j_call: TRBJ2-2

cdr3_aa: CASSHEQGAREKLFF
cdr3_nt: TGCGCCAGCAGCCATGAACAGGGGGCACGAGAAAAACTGTTTTTT
clone_size: NA
v_call: TRBV5-1
d_call: TRBD1
j_call: TRBJ1-4

cdr3_aa: CASSLGGTGAYEQYF
cdr3_nt: TGTGCCAGCAGCTTAGGGGGGACAGGGGCCTACGAGCAGTACTTC
clone_size: NA
v_call: TRBV11-2
d_call: TRBD1
j_call: TRBJ2-7

cdr3_aa: CASSVTGRAGYEQYF
cdr3_nt: TGTGCCAGCAGCGTCACAGGGAGAGCTGGGTACGAGCAGTACTTC
clone_size: NA
v_call: TRBV7-6
d_call: NA
j_call: TRBJ2-7

cdr3_aa: CASSQDRGSKNIQYF
cdr3_nt: TGTGCCAGCAGCCAAGATAGGGGGTCCAAAAACATTCAGTACTTC
clone_size: few
v_call: TRBV3-1/TRBV3-2
d_call: NA
j_call: TRBJ2-4

cdr3_aa: CASSQQANEQFF
cdr3_nt: TGTGCCAGCAGCCAACAGGCGAATGAGCAGTTCTTC
clone_size: NA
v_call: TRBV3-1/TRBV3-2
d_call: NA
j_call: TRBJ2-1

cdr3_aa: CASGRDSNTEAFF
cdr3_nt: TGTGCCAGCGGCCGGGACAGTAACACTGAAGCTTTCTTT
clone_size: NA
v_call: TRBV2
d_call: TRBD1
j_call: TRBJ1-1

cdr3_aa: CASSFEVTVSYNEQFF
cdr3_nt: TGTGCCAGCAGCTTTGAAGTGACAGTCTCCTACAATGAGCAGTTCTTC
clone_size: NA
v_call: TRBV5-6
d_call: NA
j_call: TRBJ2-1

cdr3_aa: CASSLQTTGFSPLHF
cdr3_nt: TGTGCCAGCAGCCTCCAGACCACAGGGTTTTCACCCCTCCACTTT
clone_size: NA
v_call: TRBV7-9
d_call: NA
j_call: TRBJ1-6

cdr3_aa: CASSTGLTYEQYF
cdr3_nt: TGTGCCAGCAGCACGGGGTTAACCTACGAGCAGTACTTC
clone_size: NA
v_call: TRBV6-5
d_call: NA
j_call: TRBJ2-7

cdr3_aa: CASSKSPPGDTIYF
cdr3_nt: TGTGCCAGCTCCAAGTCCCCACCCGGGGACACCATATATTTT
clone_size: NA
v_call: TRBV18
d_call: NA
j_call: TRBJ1-3

cdr3_aa: CASSERAGAGETQYF
cdr3_nt: TGTGCCAGCAGTGAACGGGCGGGGGCCGGGGAGACCCAGTACTTC
clone_size: NA
v_call: TRBV6-1
d_call: NA
j_call: TRBJ2-5